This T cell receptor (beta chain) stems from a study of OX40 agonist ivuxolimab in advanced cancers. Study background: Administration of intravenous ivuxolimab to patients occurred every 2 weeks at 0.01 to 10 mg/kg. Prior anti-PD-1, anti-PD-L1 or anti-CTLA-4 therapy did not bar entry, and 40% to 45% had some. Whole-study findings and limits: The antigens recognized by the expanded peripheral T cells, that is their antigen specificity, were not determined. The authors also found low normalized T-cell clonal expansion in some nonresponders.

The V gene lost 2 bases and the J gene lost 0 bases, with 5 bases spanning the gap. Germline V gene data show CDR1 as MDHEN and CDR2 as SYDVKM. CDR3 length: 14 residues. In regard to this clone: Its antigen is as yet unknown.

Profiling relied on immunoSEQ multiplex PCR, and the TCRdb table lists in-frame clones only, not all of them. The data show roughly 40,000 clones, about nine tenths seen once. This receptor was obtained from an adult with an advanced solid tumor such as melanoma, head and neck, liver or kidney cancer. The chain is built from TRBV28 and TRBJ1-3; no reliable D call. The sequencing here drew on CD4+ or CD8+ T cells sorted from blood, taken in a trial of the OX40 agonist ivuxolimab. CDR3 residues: CASSLEGSGNTIYF. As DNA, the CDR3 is TGTGCCAGCAGTTTAGAGGGCTCTGGAAACACCATATATTTT.